A selection of T cell receptor beta chains follows, all from one sample in a study of monozygotic twins with inflammatory bowel disease. TCRdb reanalyzed the 5' RACE reads and collapses them to one entry per CDR3 protein, without DNA. The sample includes approximately 200,000 distinct CDR3 sequences. The sample was blood. The source of these receptors is a human donor with ulcerative colitis or Crohn's disease, or a healthy co-twin of an affected twin (not recorded which). The CDR3 runs from the conserved cysteine through the conserved F or W.

15	TRBV6-1	TRBJ1-1	CASNLGGGGNTEAFF
14	TRBV5-1	TRBJ2-3	CASAGSGGTDTQYF
16	TRBV11-2	TRBJ1-2	CASSRAGTGDLYGYTF
14	TRBV5-1	TRBJ2-3	CASSLIQGTDTQYF
14	TRBV6-1	TRBJ1-1	CASSEAARGPEAFF
13	TRBV6-2/TRBV6-3	TRBJ2-1	CATAYRGLSEQFF
14	TRBV6-1	TRBJ1-2	CATDRDRGIYGYTF
14	TRBV3-1	TRBJ1-6	CASSPGQGKTPLHF
15	TRBV5-1	TRBJ1-1	CASSFLRQGNTEAFF
13	TRBV25-1	TRBJ1-2	CASSDGGRYGYTF
18	TRBV20-1	TRBJ1-2	CSEYGAEGGVGGNYGYTF
14	TRBV24-1	TRBJ2-1	CATSAGMPYNEQFF
13	TRBV5-1	TRBJ1-2	CASSLEPPGLFTF
17	TRBV18	TRBJ1-5	CASSPRGAGGINQPQHF